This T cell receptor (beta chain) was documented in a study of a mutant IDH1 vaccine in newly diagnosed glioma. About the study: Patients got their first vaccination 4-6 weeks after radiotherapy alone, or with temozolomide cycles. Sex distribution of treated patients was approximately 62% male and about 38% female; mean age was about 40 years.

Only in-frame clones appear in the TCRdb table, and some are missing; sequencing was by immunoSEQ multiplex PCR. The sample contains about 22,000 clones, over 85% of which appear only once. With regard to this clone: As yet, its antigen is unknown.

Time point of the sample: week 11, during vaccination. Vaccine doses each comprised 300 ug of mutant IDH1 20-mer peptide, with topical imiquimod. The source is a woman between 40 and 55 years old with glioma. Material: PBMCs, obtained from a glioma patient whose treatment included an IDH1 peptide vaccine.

CDR3 nucleotide sequence: TGTGCCTGGAGTCACCAAGGGGTTGCTAATGAAAAACTGTTTTTT. Translation: CAWSHQGVANEKLFF. The chain couples TRBV30 to TRBJ1-4; possible D gene TRBD1, 5 bases. The CDR3 has 15 amino acids. Germline V gives CDR1 GTSNPN, CDR2 SVGIG (reference sequence). Between the trimmed V and J ends, which lost 2 bases and 3 bases, there was a span of 13 bases.